One and the same sample provided the 24 T cell receptor beta chains below, sequenced in a study of blood T cell repertoires in COVID-19. Produced via immunoSEQ multiplex PCR; TCRdb's table is partial and in-frame only. Altogether 200,000 to 300,000 clones are present, approximately 88% being singletons, with the ten largest covering roughly 2.5%. Sequencing input: PBMCs or T cells enriched from blood (not recorded which). The receptors were sampled from a woman between 40 and 55 years old with acute COVID-19.

The gene calls are TRBV5-6 and TRBJ2-1; 7 positions match TRBD1. J lost 5 bases, V lost 2 bases, and 7 bases had no gene match. The germline gives CDR1 SGHDT, CDR2 YYEEEE. The CDR3 covers 15 residues. In nucleotides, the CDR3 is TGTGCCAGCAGCTTCCTGGGACAGACTAACAATGAGCAGTTCTTC. This encodes CASSFLGQTNNEQFF.

Only a few counts were recorded for this clone. CDR3 in amino acids: CASASGGSYNEQFF. The CDR3 region has the DNA TGTGCCAGCGCTAGCGGGGGGTCCTACAATGAGCAGTTCTTC. The chain links TRBV5-4 to TRBJ2-1; 11 nucleotides agree with TRBD2. From germline, CDR1 is SGHNT and CDR2 YYREEE (reference sequence). The J segment lost 1 base and the V segment lost 7 bases, leaving 1 base of the junction unmatched. There are 14 residues in the CDR3.

V gene TRBV9 combines with J gene TRBJ1-1; D not certain. CDR1 is SGDLS, CDR2 YYNGEE, per germline. V was pared by 2 bases and J by 1 base, with 6 bases between. This CDR3 comprises 13 residues. The CDR3 loop is CASSVKRNTEAFF. The CDR3 nucleotides are TGTGCCAGCAGCGTCAAGAGGAACACTGAAGCTTTCTTT.

This clone was found a few times. The genes are TRBV5-1 and TRBJ2-7; 8 bases fit TRBD2. J gave up 5 bases and V 4 bases, and 11 bases lay outside the gene matches. Germline CDR1 and CDR2: SGHRS and YFSETQ. The CDR3 contains 15 residues. The CDR3: CASSVGLDWANEQYV. DNA of the CDR3: TGCGCCAGCAGCGTGGGACTAGACTGGGCTAACGAGCAGTACGTC.

CDR3 protein: CASSYNRQGQQYV. The DNA for the CDR3 is TGTGCCAGCAGTTACAACCGACAGGGGCAGCAGTACGTC. J is TRBJ2-7 and V is TRBV6-5; 8 positions agree with TRBD1. V gave up 2 bases and J gave up 8 bases; unmatched junction bases: 5. The CDR3 contains 13 residues. Germline V gene data show CDR1 as MNHEY and CDR2 as SVGAGI.

The CDR3 loop is CASGFLSSGNTIYF. CDR3 DNA sequence: TGTGCCAGCGGTTTTCTGAGCTCTGGAAACACCATATATTTT. This chain uses TRBV14 with TRBJ1-3; D gene ambiguous. CDR1 and CDR2 (germline): SGHDN, FVKESK. The V end lost 8 bases, the J end lost 0 bases, and 11 bases lay between the germline ends. CDR3 size: 14 residues.

The chain links TRBV7-8 to TRBJ1-2, with D possibly being TRBD1 (5 bases). The germline gives CDR1 SGHVS, CDR2 FQNEAQ. The CDR3 length is 15 residues. Trimming left V 1 base short and J 7 bases short, with 16 bases between. DNA for the CDR3: TGTGCCAGCAGCTTAGAGGGACTCCCGGGGGGTGGCTACACCTTC. Translated: CASSLEGLPGGGYTF.

DNA for the CDR3: TGTGCCAGCAGCCTTAGACAGGGCCAACGTAGGAACTATGGCTACACCTTC. Translated: CASSLRQGQRRNYGYTF. The V gene is TRBV5-6, the J gene TRBJ1-2; 7 bases map to TRBD1. Trimming took 4 bases from V and 2 from J; bases not matched to a gene: 14. The CDR3 length is 17 residues. CDR1 SGHDT and CDR2 YYEEEE come from the germline V gene.

V usage is TRBV12-5 and J usage is TRBJ1-2; D unclear. Deletions cut 1 base from V and 5 bases from J, with 11 bases between. The CDR3 covers 14 residues. The V gene's germline CDR1 is LGHNT and CDR2 FRNRAP. The CDR3 DNA sequence: TGTGCTAGTGGTTTGGGGGTTCCAGGATATGGCTACACCTTC. Translated, it gives CASGLGVPGYGYTF.

The chain has TRBV6-2 or TRBV6-3 and TRBJ2-7; D gene uncertain. V lost 4 bases and J 4 bases, leaving 14 bases between the germline ends. There are 14 residues in the CDR3. Germline values: CDR1 MNHEY, CDR2 SVGEGT. As DNA, the CDR3 is TGTGCCAGCAGTTGGGCGTCAGGTTCATACGAGCAGTACGTC. This translates into CASSWASGSYEQYV.

The chain recombines TRBV27 with TRBJ2-1, with 7 bases lining up with TRBD2. This CDR3 is 16 amino acids long. Per germline, CDR1 MNHEY and CDR2 SMNVEV (reference sequence). The V segment lost 7 bases and the J segment 1 base; nucleotides outside the gene matches: 10. In DNA, the CDR3 is TGTGCCAGCATTTCTCGTAGCGGGCGGTCCTACAATGAGCAGTTCTTC. Encoded protein: CASISRSGRSYNEQFF.

The rearrangement uses TRBV4-2 and TRBJ2-7; 9 nucleotides line up with TRBD1. CDR3 length equals 15 residues. Germline-derived CDR1 and CDR2 are LGHNA and YNFKEQ. V gave up 1 base and J gave up 5 bases; unmatched junction bases: 6. The CDR3 loop reads CASSQAGTGIHEQYF. Written as DNA, the CDR3 is TGTGCCAGCAGCCAAGCCGGGACAGGGATCCACGAGCAGTACTTC.

V and J are TRBV7-8 and TRBJ1-6; 7 bases are shared with TRBD1. The CDR3 loop spans 16 amino acids. Germline CDR1 SGHVS, CDR2 FQNEAQ. V shed 4 bases and J 9 bases; nucleotides not matched to a gene: 12. This chain's CDR3 is CASSSLRQGGRSPLHF. DNA for the CDR3: TGTGCCAGCAGCTCCCTAAGACAGGGAGGTCGTTCACCCCTCCACTTT.

This chain joins TRBV3-1 (or the pseudogene TRBV3-2) and TRBJ2-1; the D gene is possibly TRBD1 (6 bases). The germline gives CDR1 LGHDT, CDR2 YNNKEL (reference sequence). The CDR3 loop spans 16 amino acids. V lost 4 bases, J lost 5 bases, and 18 bases lay in between. CDR3 loop: CASSPRGGPKHNEQFF. DNA of the CDR3: TGTGCCAGCAGCCCCAGGGGTGGCCCCAAACACAATGAGCAGTTCTTC.

The chain has TRBV7-9 and TRBJ2-1; 15 bases line up with TRBD2. V shed 5 bases, J shed 0 bases, and the junction held 5 bases outside the gene matches. From germline, CDR1 is SEHNR and CDR2 FQNEAQ (reference sequence). The CDR3 extends over 18 amino acids. CDR3 loop: CASSEGLAGGSSYNEQFF. CDR3 sequence (DNA): TGTGCCAGCAGCGAAGGACTAGCGGGAGGGAGCTCCTACAATGAGCAGTTCTTC.

This CDR3 is CATSSDRGYSPLHF. DNA of the CDR3: TGTGCCACCAGCAGTGACCGAGGCTATTCACCCCTCCACTTT. The chain couples TRBV15 to TRBJ1-6; no firm D call. The CDR3 is 14 amino acids. From germline, CDR1 is LNHNV and CDR2 YYDKDF (reference sequence). The V end was cut by 3 bases, the J end by 8 bases, with 11 bases between.

The chain couples TRBV5-6 to TRBJ1-2; 7 nucleotides match TRBD1. The CDR3 totals 16 residues. The ends lost 7 bases at V and 3 bases at J; junction bases unmatched: 15. CDR1 and CDR2 (germline): SGHDT, YYEEEE. The CDR3 sequence: CASVTERGRGDYGYTF. The CDR3 coding sequence is TGTGCCAGCGTCACCGAGAGGGGGCGAGGGGACTATGGCTACACCTTC.

The chain carries TRBV11-2 and TRBJ1-4; tentative D call: TRBD1 (5 bases). The V gene lost 3 bases and the J gene lost 0 bases, with 17 bases spanning the gap. This CDR3 has 18 amino acids. CDR1 SGHAT and CDR2 FQNNGV come from the germline V gene. The CDR3 DNA reads as TGTGCCAGCAGCTTCATATTCCGGGGGAAGACAACTAATGAAAAACTGTTTTTT. Residues: CASSFIFRGKTTNEKLFF.

The chain carries TRBV19 and TRBJ1-1, with 8 bases aligning to TRBD1. The V gene's germline CDR1 is LNHDA and CDR2 SQIVND (reference sequence). This CDR3 is 16 amino acids long. After removal of 5 bases from V and 0 bases from J, the junction contained 8 bases not matched to a gene. DNA for the CDR3: TGTGCCAGTAGTCCCTGGACAGGGACCATGAACACTGAAGCTTTCTTT. Its translation is CASSPWTGTMNTEAFF.

The chain combines TRBV29-1 with TRBJ2-2, with 7 bases lining up with TRBD1. V trimming: 4 bases; J trimming: 2 bases; junction bases outside the gene matches: 1. Germline loops: CDR1 SQVTM, CDR2 ANQGSEA. The CDR3 totals 13 residues. CDR3 nucleotide sequence: TGCAGCGTTGGGACAGGCAACACCGGGGAGCTGTTTTTT. Protein product: CSVGTGNTGELFF.

The chain links TRBV2 to TRBJ1-6; 8 nucleotides align to TRBD1. Germline CDR1 and CDR2: SNHLY and FYNNEI. The CDR3 is made up of 13 amino acids. V lost 8 bases, J lost 7 bases, and 4 bases stayed unmatched. CDR3 protein: CASLRQGNSPLHF. DNA of the CDR3: TGTGCCAGCCTTAGACAGGGGAATTCACCCCTCCACTTT.

V and J are TRBV27 and TRBJ1-1; the D is unclear. V lost 2 bases, J lost 0 bases, and 7 bases lay in between. The CDR3 length is 14 residues. The germline V gene encodes CDR1 MNHEY and CDR2 SMNVEV (reference sequence). Here the CDR3 reads CASSLREMNTEAFF. Written as DNA, the CDR3 is TGTGCCAGCAGTTTAAGGGAGATGAACACTGAAGCTTTCTTT.

This sequence joins TRBV5-6 and TRBJ1-5; 11 bases line up with TRBD1. The CDR3 spans 15 residues. Trimming removed 4 bases from V and 7 bases from J; junction bases left unmatched: 7. Germline V gene data show CDR1 as SGHDT and CDR2 as YYEEEE. The CDR3 loop is CASSRPGTGGQPQHF. Here the CDR3 DNA reads TGTGCCAGCAGCAGACCCGGGACAGGGGGACAGCCCCAGCATTTT.

This chain links TRBV5-6 with TRBJ2-4, with D unresolved. Per the germline V gene, CDR1 is SGHDT and CDR2 is YYEEEE. The CDR3 covers 17 residues. The V gene lost 0 bases and the J gene lost 1 base, with 14 bases spanning the gap. The CDR3 is CASSLGHSPMAKNIQYF. The CDR3 nucleotides are TGTGCCAGCAGCTTGGGACATTCCCCTATGGCCAAAAACATTCAGTACTTC.